These 4 T cell receptor beta chains originate from one sample sequenced in a study of post-analysis software for immune sequencing data. The authors incorporated unique molecular identifiers into the TCR beta cDNA libraries. TCRdb recomputed calls from the PCR reads with MiXCR, one row per CDR3 protein. Of 700,000 to 800,000 distinct CDR3 sequences listed, just under 30% were seen once; the top ten hold more than 0.55%. These TCRs' antigens remain unknown. Study-wide results and caveats: Compared with controls, patients had more of about five TRBV segments, including TRBV5-6, TRBV5-1 and TRBV20-1.

Specimen: blood. The receptors stem from a girl aged 5-17 years with multiple sclerosis.

This clonotype has a handful of counts. The genes are TRBV10-3 and TRBJ2-3; D is uncertain. The CDR3 contains 17 residues. Trimming took off 4 bases at V and 3 bases at J, with 20 bases between the two ends. Germline V gives CDR1 ENHRY, CDR2 SYGVKD. The CDR3 reads CAISVVSVDHLTDTQYF. As DNA, the CDR3 is TGTGCCATCAGTGTCGTGAGTGTAGACCACTTGACAGATACGCAGTATTTT.

This clonotype came up a few times. The gene calls are TRBV2 and TRBJ2-1; 10 nucleotides agree with TRBD2. This CDR3 has 17 residues. V trimming: 6 bases; J trimming: 4 bases; junction bases outside the gene matches: 12. Germline values: CDR1 SNHLY, CDR2 FYNNEI. Here the CDR3 DNA reads TGTGCCAGCAGGCCGGGGGGTGGACTAGCGGCATACAATGAGCAGTTCTTC. This sequence encodes CASRPGGGLAAYNEQFF.

Concerning this clonotype: At one end, the junction sequence differs from germline, possibly due to a read error. This chain connects TRBV14 to TRBJ2-3; TRBD1 matches at 12 bases. The CDR3 spans 18 residues. Per the germline V gene, CDR1 is SGHDN and CDR2 is FVKESK. The CDR3 is CASSRHPGGTGGADTRYF. The DNA for the CDR3 is TGTGCCAGCAGCCGCCACCCAGGTGGGACAGGGGGCGCAGATACGCGGTATTTT.

V usage is TRBV12-3 or TRBV12-4 and J usage is TRBJ2-4; 10 nucleotides agree with TRBD1. The last part of the DNA fits TRBJ2-7 better; the J call may be wrong. The CDR3 is made up of 15 amino acids. The CDR3 loop is CASSRQGAGAYEQYF. CDR3 nucleotide sequence: TGTGCCAGCAGCCGACAGGGGGCGGGGGCCTACGAGCAGTACTTC.